One and the same sample provided the 9 T cell receptor beta chains below, sequenced in a study of blood T cell repertoires in COVID-19. Measured with immunoSEQ multiplex PCR; TCRdb has only the in-frame clones, and not every one. Of nearly 35,000 clones in the sample, 93% were seen once. Sequencing was done on a sample of peripheral blood. The receptors stem from a human donor in a cohort sampled during active COVID-19.

The J gene is TRBJ1-1, the V gene TRBV19, with 7 positions matching TRBD1. This CDR3 has 14 residues. V lost 1 base and J lost 2; bases outside the gene matches: 1. Germline CDR1 reads LNHDA; CDR2 reads SQIVND (reference sequence). The CDR3 sequence: CASSIGDRNTEAFF. In DNA form, the CDR3 reads TGTGCCAGTAGTATAGGGGACAGAAACACTGAAGCTTTCTTT. Drawing the rest from reference TRBV19 and TRBJ1-1, the complete variable domain is DGGITQSPKYLFRKEGQNVTLSCEQNLNHDAMYWYRQDPGQGLRLIYYSQIVNDFQKGDIAEGYSVSREKKESFPLTVTSAQKNPTAFYLCASSIGDRNTEAFFGQGTRLTVV.

The gene calls are TRBV6-2 or TRBV6-3 and TRBJ2-3; D is possibly TRBD1 (6 bases). CDR3 length: 16 residues. V lost 2 bases and J 4 bases, leaving 16 bases between the germline ends. The germline V gene encodes CDR1 MNHEY and CDR2 SVGEGT. In DNA form, the CDR3 reads TGTGCCAGCAGTTACGGGGGCAGGGAGACATCAGATACGCAGTATTTT. It specifies CASSYGGRETSDTQYF.

The chain joins TRBV6-5 to TRBJ2-1; TRBD2 aligns across 15 bases. This CDR3 is 15 amino acids long. Germline loops: CDR1 MNHEY, CDR2 SVGAGI. The J segment lost 9 bases and the V segment lost 7 bases, leaving 7 bases of the junction unmatched. CDR3 loop: CASTGLAGGLGEQFF. For the CDR3, the DNA is TGTGCCAGCACCGGACTAGCGGGGGGGCTCGGTGAGCAGTTCTTC.

This sequence joins TRBV9 and TRBJ1-2, with TRBD1 matching over 9 bases. CDR1 and CDR2 (germline): SGDLS, YYNGEE. This CDR3 has 14 amino acids. Unmatched junction bases numbered 6, after V lost 3 bases and J lost 6 bases. CDR3 region: CASSGGTGRHGYTF. CDR3 DNA sequence: TGTGCCAGCAGCGGGGGGACAGGGCGGCATGGCTACACCTTC.

The V and J genes are TRBV30 and TRBJ1-2; no definite D call. Germline loops: CDR1 GTSNPN, CDR2 SVGIG (reference sequence). V was pared by 0 bases and J by 8 bases, with 13 bases between. The length of the CDR3 is 13 residues. The CDR3 region is CAWSVVRAGGYTF. The CDR3 DNA sequence: TGTGCCTGGAGTGTTGTTCGGGCGGGCGGCTACACCTTC. Full variable domain (rest looked up from reference TRBV30 and TRBJ1-2): SQTIHQWPATLVQPVGSPLSLECTVEGTSNPNLYWYRQAAGRGLQLLFYSVGIGQISSEVPQNLSASRPQDRQFILSSKKLLLSDSGFYLCAWSVVRAGGYTFGSGTRLTVV.

This rearrangement joins TRBV29-1 to TRBJ2-1; D not certain. V lost 3 bases, J lost 5 bases, and 11 bases lay in between. The CDR3 sequence is 13 residues long. Germline CDR1 SQVTM, CDR2 ANQGSEA. CDR3 nucleotides: TGCAGCGTTGATGACGACACTGACAATGAGCAGTTCTTC. It specifies CSVDDDTDNEQFF.

CDR3 nucleotides: TGTGCCAGCGGGGGGGGACTAGCGGACCCCTACAATGAGCAGTTCTTC. It is translated as CASGGGLADPYNEQFF. The gene calls are TRBV5-6 and TRBJ2-1; 11 bases align to TRBD2. The CDR3 is 16 residues long. CDR1 is SGHDT and CDR2 is YYEEEE in the germline V gene. Trimming removed 7 bases from V and 2 bases from J; junction bases left unmatched: 8.

This chain joins TRBV12-3 or TRBV12-4 and TRBJ2-7, with 7 positions matching TRBD2. The CDR3 totals 13 residues. The V gene end was trimmed by 3 bases and the J gene end by 3 bases; junction bases not matched to a gene: 2. CDR3 sequence: CASSLGGNYEQYF. The CDR3 bases are TGTGCCAGCAGTTTGGGGGGGAACTACGAGCAGTACTTC.

The chain couples TRBV6-5 to TRBJ1-6, with 7 bases lining up with TRBD1. CDR3 size: 14 residues. Trimming cost V 6 bases and J 6 bases; bases outside gene matches: 5. Germline V gene data show CDR1 as MNHEY and CDR2 as SVGAGI. The chain's CDR3 is CASRLGGANSPLHF. DNA for the CDR3: TGTGCCAGCAGGCTAGGGGGCGCTAATTCACCCCTCCACTTT.